This T cell receptor beta chain was retrieved from a study of response to subunit inactivated influenza vaccine. Trimming left V 3 bases short and J 7 bases short, with 16 bases between. Germline CDR1 is KGHSH and CDR2 is LQKENI. This CDR3 is 15 amino acids long. This clonotype has only a few counts. TCRdb redid the calling of the RT-PCR reads with MiXCR, one entry per CDR3 protein. The sample consists of about 570,000 distinct CDR3 sequences, about 11% of them appearing once. These data were likewise used in another study, on T cells expressing NK-cell markers. Per that study: cDNA encoding TCR beta was synthesized via 5'RACE template switching incorporating UMIs. Most of the eight sequenced donors were HCMV-seropositive; one was seronegative.

The chain links TRBV18 to TRBJ2-1; possible D gene TRBD2, 6 bases. The receptor comes from a man in his fifties or sixties who received an inactivated influenza vaccine. The specimen comprised PBMCs from blood, sampled on the day of vaccination. The CDR3 sequence is CASSPRDPRRNEQFF. The CDR3 bases are TGTGCCAGCTCACCGCGGGACCCACGAAGAAATGAGCAGTTCTTC.